A selection of T cell receptor beta chains follows, all from one sample in a study of cytomegalovirus exposure and HLA in healthy donors. The table came from immunoSEQ multiplex PCR; TCRdb's copy has only in-frame clones and leaves some out. The table has 150,000 to 200,000 clones, roughly nine tenths seen once; the top ten hold less than 3.5%. Sequenced: PBMCs. All receptors come from a man aged 18 to 29 in good health and CMV-seropositive. Both conserved end residues are trimmed from each CDR3.

CDR3	J	V
ASSLIGTDPSNQPQH	TRBJ1-5	TRBV7-9
ASSFGEISYNEQF	TRBJ2-1	TRBV28
AWSLTGRETQY	TRBJ2-5	TRBV30
ASSSGPYEQY	TRBJ2-7	TRBV13
ASSRGTPDGYT	TRBJ1-2	TRBV11-2
ASSLVRLEAFNEQF	TRBJ2-1	TRBV7-6
ASSNPLAGDQSTDTQY	TRBJ2-3	TRBV9
ASSVGRTVGQPQH	TRBJ1-5	TRBV9
ASRGAREQY	TRBJ2-7	TRBV6-5
ASSSGTGVTDTQY	TRBJ2-3	TRBV28
ASSQRPGTGSSTEAF	TRBJ1-1	TRBV4-3
ASADSPGHTGQY	TRBJ2-7	TRBV9
ATSRDRFGQGSTEAF	TRBJ1-1	TRBV15
ASSGQGTDTQY	TRBJ2-3	TRBV2
ASSFGASYEQY	TRBJ2-7	TRBV11-3
ASSQVISSGNTIY	TRBJ1-3	TRBV4-1
ASSPGLAGTGELF	TRBJ2-2	TRBV18
ASSQDRTFSNQPQH	TRBJ1-5	TRBV4-3
ASSPPRQTYEQY	TRBJ2-7	TRBV4-2
ASSVRGGSGSGDTQY	TRBJ2-3	TRBV9
ASSQKTGTGANVLT	TRBJ2-6	TRBV4-3
AWSSGTRAYNEQF	TRBJ2-1	TRBV30
ASSLGAIWEVNTEAF	TRBJ1-1	TRBV7-9
ASSGGTSGSNEQF	TRBJ2-1	TRBV7-8
ASSLSGRAIYNEQF	TRBJ2-1	TRBV27
ASSLFGAGEGTGELF	TRBJ2-2	TRBV27
ASSQVLLLLPDEQY	TRBJ2-7	TRBV4-3
ASSLRGSTDTQY	TRBJ2-3	TRBV11-3
SVWGRRSYNEQF	TRBJ2-1	TRBV29-1
ASSEGTGDAF	TRBJ1-1	TRBV13
ASSQSETSGYEQY	TRBJ2-7	TRBV23-1
ASSRGRGSEAF	TRBJ1-1	TRBV5-4
ASSQDSQGFEKLF	TRBJ1-4	TRBV4-1
ASSLPSAGNEKLF	TRBJ1-4	TRBV7-9
ASSLSDRFVYDGYT	TRBJ1-2	TRBV7-9
ASSQDPGQPIYGYT	TRBJ1-2	TRBV4-3